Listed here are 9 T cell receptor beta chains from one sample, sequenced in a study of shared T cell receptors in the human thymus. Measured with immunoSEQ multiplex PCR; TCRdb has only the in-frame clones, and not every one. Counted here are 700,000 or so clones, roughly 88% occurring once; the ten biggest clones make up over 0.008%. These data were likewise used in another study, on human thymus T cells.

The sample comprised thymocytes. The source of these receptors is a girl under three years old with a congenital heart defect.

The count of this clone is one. The CDR3 protein is CASSLSRGAHNEQFF. The CDR3 DNA is TGTGCCAGCAGCTTGAGCCGGGGGGCCCACAATGAGCAGTTCTTC. The chain carries TRBV5-6 and TRBJ2-1; perhaps TRBD2 as D (7 bases). Germline V CDR1 and CDR2: SGHDT, YYEEEE. V was trimmed by 1 base and J by 5 bases, leaving 13 bases between them. The CDR3 covers 15 residues. The full variable domain, in which reference TRBV5-6 and TRBJ2-1 provide the parts outside the CDR3, is DAGVTQSPTHLIKTRGQQVTLRCSPKSGHDTVSWYQQALGQGPQFIFQYYEEEERQRGNFPDRFSGHQFPNYSSELNVNALLLGDSALYLCASSLSRGAHNEQFFGPGTRLTVL.

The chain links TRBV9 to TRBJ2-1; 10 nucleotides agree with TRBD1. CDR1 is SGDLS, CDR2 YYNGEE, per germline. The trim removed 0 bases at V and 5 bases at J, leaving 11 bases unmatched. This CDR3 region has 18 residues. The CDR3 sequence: CASSVGLGQGTMNNEQFF. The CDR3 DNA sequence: TGTGCCAGCAGCGTAGGGCTGGGACAGGGGACCATGAACAATGAGCAGTTCTTC.

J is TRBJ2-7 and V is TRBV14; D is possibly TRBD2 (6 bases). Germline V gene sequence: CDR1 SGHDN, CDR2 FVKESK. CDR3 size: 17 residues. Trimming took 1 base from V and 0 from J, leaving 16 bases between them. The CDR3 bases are TGTGCCAGCAGCCAAGGGCGGGGCGGGGAGAGCTCCTACGAGCAGTACTTC. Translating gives CASSQGRGGESSYEQYF.

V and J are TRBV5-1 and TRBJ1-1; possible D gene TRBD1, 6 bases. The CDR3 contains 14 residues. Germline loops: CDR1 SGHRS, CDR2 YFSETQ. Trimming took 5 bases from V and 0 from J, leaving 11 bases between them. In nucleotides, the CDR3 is TGCGCCAGCAGACCGGACAGTCTGAACACTGAAGCTTTCTTT. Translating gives CASRPDSLNTEAFF.

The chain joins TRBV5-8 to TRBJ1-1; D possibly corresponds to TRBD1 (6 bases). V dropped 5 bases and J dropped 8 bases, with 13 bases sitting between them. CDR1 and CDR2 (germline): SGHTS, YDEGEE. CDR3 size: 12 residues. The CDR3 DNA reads TGTGCCAGCAGTTCAGGGGCCGCCGAAGCTTTCTTT. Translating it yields CASSSGAAEAFF.

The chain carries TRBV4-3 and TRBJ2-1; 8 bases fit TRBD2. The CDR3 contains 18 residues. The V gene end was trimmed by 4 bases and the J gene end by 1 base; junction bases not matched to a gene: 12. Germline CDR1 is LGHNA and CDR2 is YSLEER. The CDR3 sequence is CASSPQSFSGASYNEQFF. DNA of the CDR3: TGCGCCAGCAGCCCACAGAGTTTTAGCGGGGCTTCCTACAATGAGCAGTTCTTC.

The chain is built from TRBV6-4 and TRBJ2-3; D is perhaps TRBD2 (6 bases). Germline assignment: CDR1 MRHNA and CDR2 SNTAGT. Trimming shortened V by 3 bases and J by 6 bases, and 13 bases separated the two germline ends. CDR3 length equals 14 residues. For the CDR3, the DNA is TGTGCCAGCAGTGAAGGCGGGGTCACCGATACGCAGTATTTT. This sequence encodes CASSEGGVTDTQYF.

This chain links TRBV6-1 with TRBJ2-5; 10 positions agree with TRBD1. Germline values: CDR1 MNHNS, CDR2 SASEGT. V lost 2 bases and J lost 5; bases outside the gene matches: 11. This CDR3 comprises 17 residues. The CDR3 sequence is CASSEPRRQGAGETQYF. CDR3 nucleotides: TGTGCCAGCAGTGAACCCCGTCGACAGGGGGCGGGGGAGACCCAGTACTTC.

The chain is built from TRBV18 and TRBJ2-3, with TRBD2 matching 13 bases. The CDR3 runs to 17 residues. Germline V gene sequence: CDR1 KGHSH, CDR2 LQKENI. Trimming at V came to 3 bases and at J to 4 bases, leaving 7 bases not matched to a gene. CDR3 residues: CASSPLRTSGGADTQYF. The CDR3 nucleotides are TGTGCCAGCTCACCCTTACGGACTAGCGGGGGCGCAGATACGCAGTATTTT.